This is a list of T cell receptor beta chains from one sample in a study of blood T cells in healthy people across ages. TCRdb re-called the 5' RACE reads through MiXCR, storing one row per CDR3 protein. The profile covers 580,000 or so distinct CDR3 sequences, with under 55% appearing a single time and approximately 23% taken by the ten largest. The specimen was blood. These receptors were taken from a man older than 75 in good health. Both conserved end residues are part of each CDR3. The order of the fields is V gene, CDR3 protein.

v_gene: TRBV7-2
CDR3aa: CASSLDVAMNTEAFF

v_gene: TRBV6-2/TRBV6-3
CDR3aa: CASSTDLSGPGYEQYF

v_gene: TRBV7-2
CDR3aa: CASSPGVFVLANYGYTF

v_gene: TRBV7-2
CDR3aa: CASSFMWGPRADTQYF

v_gene: TRBV7-3
CDR3aa: CASSLRGPDSGANVLTF

v_gene: TRBV7-2
CDR3aa: CASSARPGGVRDTQYF

v_gene: TRBV4-3
CDR3aa: CASSQRTGIYEQYF

v_gene: TRBV10-3
CDR3aa: CAIRFTGATTDTQYF

v_gene: TRBV6-6
CDR3aa: CASSPTGRTNEKLFF

v_gene: TRBV12-3/TRBV12-4
CDR3aa: CASSVGQGSAEQYF

v_gene: TRBV6-6
CDR3aa: CASSHSGQMGGSYEQYF

v_gene: TRBV6-5
CDR3aa: CASRRVTLGGETQYF

v_gene: TRBV5-1
CDR3aa: CASSLDPGGTPSSYNEQYF

v_gene: TRBV29-1
CDR3aa: CSVGLAGSQETQYF

v_gene: TRBV29-1
CDR3aa: CSVAWGASLQTDTQYF

v_gene: TRBV9
CDR3aa: CASSPPAVAAYQETQYF

v_gene: TRBV6-5
CDR3aa: CAGSRGTANTGELFF

v_gene: TRBV7-2
CDR3aa: CASSLVPGSTEAFF

v_gene: TRBV29-1
CDR3aa: CSVDTDTQYF

v_gene: TRBV7-2
CDR3aa: CASSSGYMNTEAFF

v_gene: TRBV13
CDR3aa: CASGPAGVSEQYF

v_gene: TRBV2
CDR3aa: CASTQGQGAFYEQYF

v_gene: TRBV7-2
CDR3aa: CASSLAVGRVGSPLHF

v_gene: TRBV7-2
CDR3aa: CASSPGGGASEELFF

v_gene: TRBV6-2/TRBV6-3
CDR3aa: CASSSGTGVGSPLHF

v_gene: TRBV6-1
CDR3aa: CASRNPAEQYF

v_gene: TRBV10-3
CDR3aa: CAIGGLAGGEQFF

v_gene: TRBV7-2
CDR3aa: CASSSSDSYGYTF

v_gene: TRBV7-2
CDR3aa: CASSEEAGGHTEAFF

v_gene: TRBV27
CDR3aa: CASSRPGREQFF

v_gene: TRBV9
CDR3aa: CASSVGQGTGEAFF

v_gene: TRBV10-3
CDR3aa: CAISLDPTVNTGELFF

v_gene: TRBV7-2
CDR3aa: CASSRPGQGGNEQFF

v_gene: TRBV29-1
CDR3aa: CSVSLTSGRWTGNYNEQFF

v_gene: TRBV20-1
CDR3aa: CSARARTSRRALEQFF

v_gene: TRBV9
CDR3aa: CASSPVGTVDYNEQFF

v_gene: TRBV6-6
CDR3aa: CASSGRTSTYERYF

v_gene: TRBV10-3
CDR3aa: CATSESRAALGTDTQYF

v_gene: TRBV7-2
CDR3aa: CASSRRTVVVPGNEQFF

v_gene: TRBV29-1
CDR3aa: CSVVRTSTDTQYF

v_gene: TRBV7-9
CDR3aa: CASSLGGVNTGELFF